Sequencing of this TCR beta chain was carried out in a study of beta chain features in type 1 diabetes. Trimming stripped 5 bases from V and 6 bases from J, with 8 bases between. Germline loops: CDR1 MNHEY, CDR2 SMNVEV (reference sequence). The CDR3 is 13 residues long. Reverse transcribing all isolated RNA meant expressed TCRB transcripts were sequenced. Clones were sequenced by immunoSEQ multiplex PCR, and TCRdb holds only the in-frame ones, with some missing. The sample includes 400,000 to 550,000 clones, about an eighth seen only once; the top ten take over 0.04%. The sample comprised naive CD4+ T cells from blood. The TCR comes from a woman aged 18-29 years in good health. The V and J genes are TRBV27 and TRBJ1-6, with unresolved D. CDR3 loop: CASSEGFNSPLHF. CDR3 bases: TGTGCCAGCAGTGAGGGATTTAATTCACCCCTCCACTTT.